This TCR beta chain was identified in a study of human CD4 T cells and Enterobacteriaceae (TCRdb year 2020). Deep-level sequencing, with a detection sensitivity of one cell in 200,000, was applied to the ex vivo total memory CD4+ samples. Genomic DNA was extracted from cell pellets with the QIAamp DNA Micro Kit, and its quantity and purity were checked by spectrophotometry. The immunoSEQ multiplex PCR assay was used to amplify TCR Vbeta CDR3 regions. The Illumina HiSeq platform was used to sequence the amplicons. The retrieved sequences were 87 nucleotides long and included the CDR3 region. In the original analysis: A unique productive TCR Vbeta nucleotide sequence was defined as a clonotype and was quantified by productive template frequency from ImmunoSEQ Analyzer V3.0. Expanded clonotypes were defined by a threshold at the top 5th percentile of each frequency-ranked repertoire. Repertoire overlap was calculated as Chao-Jaccard using the R package fossil and displayed by nonmetric multidimensional scaling using the R package MASS. TCRdb limited this immuneACCESS table to in-frame rearrangements with V and J called. A share of clones is missing; checked studies link under half to unresolved V genes, and the rest is unexplained. V, J and clone size derive from that table, while D and trimming were established from the DNA sequence. This sample holds some 30,000 clones; roughly four fifths were observed only once. Jointly, the top ten make up approximately 1.5% of the sample.

Summary of the overall study and its limitations: Reactivity of ex vivo clonotypes was inferred only by matching nucleotide sequences to CFSE-low cultures from the same donors. Compared with specific clonotypes, broadly cross-reactive clonotypes seemed more expanded ex vivo, with about 55% of the 19 and 21 of 34 falling in the top 5%.

Details on this clone: Its antigen remains undetermined. Per-base quality was not reported, and no clone a single base away is much larger than it.

Memory CD4+ T cells, defined as all CD4+ cells except CD45RA+CCR7+CD95- naive cells, were FACS-sorted on a FACSAria III to over 98% purity. Healthy donor blood was obtained from blood donation centers in Switzerland. Total CD4+ T cells and monocytes were enriched by positive selection with CD4 and CD14 magnetic microbeads. CD8+, CD14+, CD16+, CD56+, CD19+ and CD25-bright cells were excluded prior to sorting. In two blood donors, total memory CD4+ T cells were sequenced directly ex vivo to assess in vivo expansion of bacteria-reactive clonotypes. Isolation of peripheral blood mononuclear cells from donor blood was performed with Ficoll-Paque Plus. CDR1 GTSNPN and CDR2 SVGIG were looked up in the germline V gene (reference sequence). V is pared back by 5 bases and J by 6 bases, with 6 bases lying between the germline termini. Including cysteine and phenylalanine, the CDR3 has 10 amino acids. Just the 30-base CDR3 DNA is kept, in frame starting at base 1.

The chain joins TRBV30 to TRBJ2-3, with the D gene not clear enough to name. The origin of this receptor is a human donor in good health. Sequencing was done on a sample of memory CD4+ T cells from blood. The sample's cell subset or site label is to be understood as: total memory CD4 T cells sorted directly ex vivo, unstimulated. The CDR3 region reads CAWGQDTQYF. The nucleotides read TGTGCCTGGGGCCAGGATACGCAGTATTTT. With the rest looked up from the reference TRBV30 and TRBJ2-3 genes rather than sequenced, the full variable domain is SQTIHQWPATLVQPVGSPLSLECTVEGTSNPNLYWYRQAAGRGLQLLFYSVGIGQISSEVPQNLSASRPQDRQFILSSKKLLLSDSGFYLCAWGQDTQYFGPGTRLTVL.